Presented here are 10 T cell receptor beta chains from one specimen sequenced in a study of cytomegalovirus exposure and HLA in healthy donors. The PCR employed 60 Vbeta primers together with 13 Jbeta primers. TCRdb keeps only in-frame clones here, not all; method: immunoSEQ multiplex PCR. The sample has about 180,000 clones, 79% seen once; the top ten hold more than 0.55%. The sample was PBMCs. These receptor sequences come from a woman between 35 and 50 years old in good health and CMV-seronegative.

V is TRBV9 and J is TRBJ1-2, with TRBD1 identical over 7 bases. Trimming took 4 bases from V and 1 from J; bases not matched to a gene: 7. This CDR3 contains 15 residues. Germline-derived CDR1 and CDR2 are SGDLS and YYNGEE. In nucleotides, the CDR3 is TGTGCCAGCAGCCCAAGGGACAGTTATAACTATGGCTACACCTTC. Protein sequence: CASSPRDSYNYGYTF.

The chain recombines TRBV25-1 with TRBJ1-1, with a tentative D call TRBD1 (6 bases). The CDR3 is 14 amino acids. In germline, CDR1 is MGHDK, CDR2 SYGVNS. The V end was cut by 4 bases, the J end by 5 bases, with 14 bases between. CDR3 bases: TGTGCCAGCAGTGTACAGGGTTGGGGAACTGAAGCTTTCTTT. It encodes CASSVQGWGTEAFF.

The gene calls are TRBV29-1 and TRBJ2-5; 8 positions agree with TRBD1. In germline, CDR1 is SQVTM, CDR2 ANQGSEA. With 4 bases clipped from V and 3 bases from J, the junction kept 7 bases outside the gene matches. The CDR3 is 14 residues long. The DNA of the CDR3 is TGCAGCGTTGCCCCAGGACAGGGCGAAGAGACCCAGTACTTC. It yields the protein CSVAPGQGEETQYF.

The chain joins TRBV7-9 to TRBJ2-7; 7 bases agree with TRBD1. V lost 6 bases, J lost 0 bases, and 8 bases stayed unmatched. The germline gives CDR1 SEHNR, CDR2 FQNEAQ (reference sequence). The CDR3 loop spans 15 amino acids. CDR3 residues: CASRLPGQSSYEQYF. CDR3 sequence (DNA): TGTGCCAGCAGACTTCCGGGACAGAGCTCCTACGAGCAGTACTTC.

The sample holds a few counts of this clone. This sequence joins TRBV4-2 and TRBJ2-5; D possibly corresponds to TRBD2 (5 bases). V was shortened by 0 bases and J by 3 bases, with 14 bases between the two germline ends. The V gene's germline CDR1 is LGHNA and CDR2 YNFKEQ. CDR3 size: 16 residues. CDR3 sequence: CASSQEPGLAEETQYF. The CDR3 bases are TGTGCCAGCAGCCAAGAACCAGGACTCGCCGAAGAGACCCAGTACTTC.

This rearrangement joins TRBV13 to TRBJ2-5; TRBD2 aligns across 8 bases. This CDR3 comprises 15 residues. Germline V gives CDR1 PRHDT, CDR2 FYEKMQ (reference sequence). Losses at the gene ends were 5 bases for V and 1 base for J; bases not matched to a gene: 6. The CDR3 reads CASSPSGGTQETQYF. The CDR3 nucleotides read TGTGCCAGCAGCCCGAGCGGGGGAACCCAAGAGACCCAGTACTTC.

This sequence joins TRBV28 and TRBJ1-5, with a possible D match to TRBD1 (5 bases). Trimming pared 4 bases from V and 6 bases from J, leaving 13 bases between. Germline V CDR1 and CDR2: MDHEN, SYDVKM. CDR3 length equals 14 residues. CDR3 DNA: TGTGCCAGCAGTTCTATAGGGGAGGCTCAGCCCCAGCATTTT. Residues: CASSSIGEAQPQHF.

This sequence joins TRBV11-1 and TRBJ2-7, with TRBD2 matching 7 bases. The CDR3 covers 14 residues. Germline CDR1 reads SGHAT; CDR2 reads FQDESV (reference sequence). Trimming cost V 3 bases and J 3 bases; bases outside gene matches: 5. The DNA for the CDR3 is TGTGCCAGCAGCTTCTTTCGCGGGAGCTACGAGCAGTACTTC. It is translated as CASSFFRGSYEQYF.

The CDR3 sequence: CASSLRDYQETQYF. CDR3 coding DNA: TGTGCCAGCAGCTTACGGGATTACCAAGAGACCCAGTACTTC. The chain uses TRBV13 and TRBJ2-5, with TRBD2 as a possible D gene (5 bases). This CDR3 has 14 amino acids. Trimming pared 2 bases from V and 0 bases from J, leaving 7 bases between. Germline V gives CDR1 PRHDT, CDR2 FYEKMQ (reference sequence).

This clone was seen only once. The chain recombines TRBV12-5 with TRBJ2-7; 8 bases are a match to TRBD1. This CDR3 contains 13 residues. The germline gives CDR1 LGHNT, CDR2 FRNRAP. The trim removed 6 bases at V and 2 bases at J, leaving 3 bases unmatched. The CDR3 loop is CASGTGDTYEQYF. In nucleotides, the CDR3 is TGTGCTAGTGGGACAGGGGATACCTACGAGCAGTACTTC.